The T cell receptor (beta chain) described here comes from a study of T-cell memory formation after mild COVID-19. The overall study: Largely donor-specific sequence clusters came from two donors.

The CDR3 is 16 amino acids. Germline CDR1 is MNHNY and CDR2 is SVGAGI (reference sequence). Trimming cost V 5 bases and J 4 bases, with 21 bases left between them. Regarding the study as a whole: Researchers could not confirm that second-wave clones peaking on day 37 targeted SARS-CoV-2. A balance of CD4 and CD8 characterized clones contracting day 15 to 85, whereas later expanders leaned CD4+.

This clonotype was detected a few times. Its target is unknown. TCRdb redid the calling of the 5' RACE reads with MiXCR, one entry per CDR3 protein. The sample lists hundreds of thousands of distinct CDR3 sequences; 24% were seen once. V and J are TRBV6-6 and TRBJ2-7; tentative D call: TRBD2 (6 bases). Material for sequencing was PBMCs or a T cell subset sorted from them (not recorded which). This clonotype was sampled from an adult woman who had mild COVID-19 (a few samples of this study predate the infection). Cell type and time point are not known. The CDR3 spells CASSNFAARRVYEQYF. In nucleotides, the CDR3 is TGTGCCAGCAGTAACTTTGCGGCCCGGAGGGTGTACGAGCAGTACTTC.